This record covers a single T cell receptor beta chain. The source of the sample is a study of blood T cell repertoires in COVID-19. Recruitment covered about 26 US areas and drew participants whose ages spanned about 18 to 100 years. Recovered participants had two consecutive negative NP/OP PCR tests, healthcare professional clearance, or symptom resolution. Produced via immunoSEQ multiplex PCR; TCRdb's table is partial and in-frame only. Of about 180,000 clones listed, approximately 88% are singletons. The CDR3 runs 13 residues. Germline V gene data show CDR1 as GTSNPN and CDR2 as SVGIG (reference sequence). J lost 1 base, V lost 8 bases, and 6 bases had no gene match.

The rearrangement links TRBV30 to TRBJ1-2, with TRBD1 identical over 8 bases. Sequenced material: PBMCs or T cells enriched from blood (not recorded which). The sequence was obtained from a woman aged 18-29 years who had recovered from COVID-19. This CDR3 reads CAHLQGVNYGYTF. DNA of the CDR3: TGTGCCCATCTACAGGGGGTTAACTATGGCTACACCTTC.